What follows describes a single T cell receptor beta chain. Antigen specificity is unknown. The data are from a study of T cell responses to AZD1222 COVID-19 vaccine. General study results and limits: At baseline, just five or six AZD1222 recipients tested seropositive. The sample set comprised mostly white British donors with more females, and clonal diversity was possibly underestimated.

This CDR3 region has 15 residues. Unmatched junction bases numbered 8, after V lost 3 bases and J lost 3 bases. Germline CDR1 and CDR2: GTSNPN and SVGIG (reference sequence). Clones were read by immunoSEQ multiplex PCR, and TCRdb kept only the in-frame ones, dropping some. The sample includes around 100,000 clones, around nine tenths of them seen just once. The rearrangement uses TRBV30 and TRBJ1-3, with TRBD1 matching 7 bases. The source of this sequence is an adult who received the MenACWY meningococcal vaccine as a control. The input for sequencing was peripheral blood, taken 28 days after the second dose of the MenACWY control vaccine. The CDR3 DNA sequence: TGTGCCTGGAGCAGGGGGGCGACAATTGGAAACACCATATATTTT. Encoded protein: CAWSRGATIGNTIYF.